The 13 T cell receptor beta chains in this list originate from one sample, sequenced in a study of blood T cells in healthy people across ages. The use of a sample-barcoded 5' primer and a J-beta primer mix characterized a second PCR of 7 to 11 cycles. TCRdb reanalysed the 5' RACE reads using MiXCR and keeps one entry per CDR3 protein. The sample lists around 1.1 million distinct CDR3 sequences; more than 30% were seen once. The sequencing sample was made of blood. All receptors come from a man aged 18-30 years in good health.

CDR3 sequence: CASSLVQAYTDTQYF. The CDR3 nucleotides are TGTGCCAGCAGTTTAGTACAGGCCTACACAGATACGCAGTATTTT. This sequence joins TRBV27 and TRBJ2-3, with D tentatively TRBD1 (5 bases). CDR1 is MNHEY, CDR2 SMNVEV, per germline (reference sequence). This CDR3 is 15 amino acids long. V dropped 2 bases and J dropped 2 bases, with 11 bases sitting between them.

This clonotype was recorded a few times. The CDR3 DNA follows: TGTGCCAGCACCCCCACCGGGGAGCTGTTTTTT. Residues: CASTPTGELFF. The V call is TRBV12-3 or TRBV12-4, the J call TRBJ2-2; D remains unclear. V dropped 7 bases and J dropped 4 bases, with 4 bases sitting between them. The CDR3 is 11 residues long.

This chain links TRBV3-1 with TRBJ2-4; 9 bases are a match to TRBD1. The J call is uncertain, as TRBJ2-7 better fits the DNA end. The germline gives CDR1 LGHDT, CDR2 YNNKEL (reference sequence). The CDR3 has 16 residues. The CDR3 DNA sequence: TGTGCCAGCAGCCAACCCGGACAGGGGCCGATCTCCGAGCAGTACTTC. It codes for CASSQPGQGPISEQYF.

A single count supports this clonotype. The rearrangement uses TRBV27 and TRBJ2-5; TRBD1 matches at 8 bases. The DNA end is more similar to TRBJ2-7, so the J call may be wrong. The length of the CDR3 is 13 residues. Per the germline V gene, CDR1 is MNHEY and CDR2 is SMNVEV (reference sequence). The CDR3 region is CASSPGQGLEQYF. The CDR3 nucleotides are TGTGCCAGCAGTCCAGGACAGGGACTCGAGCAGTACTTC.

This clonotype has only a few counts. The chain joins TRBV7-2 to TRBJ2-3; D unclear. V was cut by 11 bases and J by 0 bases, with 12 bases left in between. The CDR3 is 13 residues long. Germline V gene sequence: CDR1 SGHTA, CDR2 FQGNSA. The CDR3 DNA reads TGTGCCGGCCAAGGCTGGAGCACAGATACGCAGTATTTT. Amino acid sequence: CAGQGWSTDTQYF.

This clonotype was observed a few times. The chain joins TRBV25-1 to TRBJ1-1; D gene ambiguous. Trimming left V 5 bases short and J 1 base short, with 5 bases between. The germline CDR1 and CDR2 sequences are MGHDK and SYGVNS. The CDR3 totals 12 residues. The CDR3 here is CASSFWNTEAFF. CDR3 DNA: TGTGCCAGCAGTTTTTGGAACACTGAAGCTTTCTTT. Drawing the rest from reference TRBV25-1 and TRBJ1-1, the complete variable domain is EADIYQTPRYLVIGTGKKITLECSQTMGHDKMYWYQQDPGMELHLIHYSYGVNSTEKGDLSSESTVSRIRTEHFPLTLESARPSHTSQYLCASSFWNTEAFFGQGTRLTVV.

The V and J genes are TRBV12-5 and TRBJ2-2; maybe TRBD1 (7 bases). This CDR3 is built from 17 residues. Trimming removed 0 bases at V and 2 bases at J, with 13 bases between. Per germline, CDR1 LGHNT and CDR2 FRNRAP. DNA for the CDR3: TGTGCTAGTGGTTTGGTACCAGGGGGGCCCAACACCGGGGAGCTGTTTTTT. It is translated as CASGLVPGGPNTGELFF.

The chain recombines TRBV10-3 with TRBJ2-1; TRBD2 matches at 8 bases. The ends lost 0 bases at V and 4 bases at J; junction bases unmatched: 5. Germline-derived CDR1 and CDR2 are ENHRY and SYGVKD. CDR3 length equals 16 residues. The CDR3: CAISESAGGRYNEQFF. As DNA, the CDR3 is TGTGCCATCAGTGAGTCCGCGGGGGGACGTTACAATGAGCAGTTCTTC.

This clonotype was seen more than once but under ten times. This CDR3 reads CASSANRDSTDTQYF. The DNA of the CDR3 is TGTGCCAGCAGTGCCAACAGGGATAGCACAGATACGCAGTATTTT. This chain links TRBV28 with TRBJ2-3; possible D gene TRBD1, 6 bases. CDR3 length: 15 residues. The germline CDR1 and CDR2 sequences are MDHEN and SYDVKM. Trimming took 5 bases from V and 0 from J, leaving 12 bases between them.

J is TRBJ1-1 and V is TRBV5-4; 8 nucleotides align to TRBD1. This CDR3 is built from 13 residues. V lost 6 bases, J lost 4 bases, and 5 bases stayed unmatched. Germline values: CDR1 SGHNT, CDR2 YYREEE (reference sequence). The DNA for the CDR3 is TGTGCCAGCATCCGAACAGGGGGCACTGAAGCTTTCTTT. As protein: CASIRTGGTEAFF.

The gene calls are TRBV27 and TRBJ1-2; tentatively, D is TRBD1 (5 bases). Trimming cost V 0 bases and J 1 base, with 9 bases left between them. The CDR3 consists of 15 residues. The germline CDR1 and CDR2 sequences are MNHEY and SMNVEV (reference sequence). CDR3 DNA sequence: TGTGCCAGCAGTTTATCGGGGGGGATTAACTATGGCTACACCTTC. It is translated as CASSLSGGINYGYTF.

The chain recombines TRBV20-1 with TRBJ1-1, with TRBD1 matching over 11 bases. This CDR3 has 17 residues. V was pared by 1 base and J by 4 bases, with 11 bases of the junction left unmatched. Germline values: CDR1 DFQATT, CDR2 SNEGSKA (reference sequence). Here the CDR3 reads CSARAGTGGIGGTEAFF. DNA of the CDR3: TGCAGTGCTAGAGCGGGGACAGGGGGGATTGGGGGCACTGAAGCTTTCTTT.

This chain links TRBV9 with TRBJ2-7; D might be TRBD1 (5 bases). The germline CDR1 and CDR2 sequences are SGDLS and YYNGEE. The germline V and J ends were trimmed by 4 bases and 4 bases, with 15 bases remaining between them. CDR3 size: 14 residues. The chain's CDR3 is CASSFGVGEYEQYF. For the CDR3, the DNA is TGTGCCAGCAGCTTTGGAGTAGGGGAATACGAGCAGTACTTC.